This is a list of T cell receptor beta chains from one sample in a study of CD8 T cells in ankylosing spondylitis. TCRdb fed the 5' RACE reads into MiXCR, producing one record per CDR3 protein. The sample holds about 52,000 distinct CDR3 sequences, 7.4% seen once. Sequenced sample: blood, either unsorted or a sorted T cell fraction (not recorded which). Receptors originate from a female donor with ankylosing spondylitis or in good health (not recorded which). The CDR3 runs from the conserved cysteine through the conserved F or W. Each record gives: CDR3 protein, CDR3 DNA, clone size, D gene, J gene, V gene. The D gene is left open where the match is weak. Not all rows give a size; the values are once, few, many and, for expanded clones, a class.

CDR3: CASSGNQGDQPQHF
DNA: TGTGCCAGCAGCGGTAACCAGGGAGACCAGCCCCAGCATTTT
size: -
D: -
J: TRBJ1-5
V: TRBV7-2

CDR3: CASSSSGGALHEQFF
DNA: TGCGCCAGCAGCTCTAGCGGGGGGGCCCTTCATGAGCAGTTCTTC
size: -
D: TRBD2
J: TRBJ2-1
V: TRBV5-1

CDR3: CASSLEGRGLRAEAFF
DNA: TGCGCCAGCAGCTTGGAGGGCCGGGGGTTGAGGGCTGAAGCTTTCTTT
size: many
D: -
J: TRBJ1-1
V: TRBV5-1

CDR3: CASSLGGNSYEQYF
DNA: TGTGCCAGCAGCTTAGGAGGGAACAGCTACGAGCAGTACTTC
size: few
D: -
J: TRBJ2-7
V: TRBV7-2

CDR3: CASGLNTYEQYF
DNA: TGTGCTAGTGGTCTTAATACCTACGAGCAGTACTTC
size: many
D: -
J: TRBJ2-7
V: TRBV12-5

CDR3: CASSLDSSTGELFF
DNA: TGCGCCAGCAGCTTGGACAGCTCCACCGGGGAGCTGTTTTTT
size: many
D: -
J: TRBJ2-2
V: TRBV5-1

CDR3: CASSPPSASSTDTQYF
DNA: TGTGCCAGCAGCCCACCTAGCGCGAGCAGCACAGATACGCAGTATTTT
size: many
D: -
J: TRBJ2-3
V: TRBV7-3

CDR3: CASSPPSGGAGEQYF
DNA: TGTGCCAGCTCACCACCTTCAGGAGGGGCCGGGGAGCAGTACTTC
size: many
D: -
J: TRBJ2-7
V: TRBV18

CDR3: CASNEGGGGTDTQYF
DNA: TGTGCCAGCAACGAAGGGGGTGGTGGCACAGATACGCAGTATTTT
size: many
D: -
J: TRBJ2-3
V: TRBV7-2

CDR3: CASSLGTRELRGYTF
DNA: TGTGCCAGCAGCTTAGGGACGAGGGAACTACGAGGCTACACCTTC
size: -
D: -
J: TRBJ1-2
V: TRBV7-2

CDR3: CASSPAPGQGRSYEQYF
DNA: TGCGCCAGCAGCCCAGCACCGGGACAGGGACGCTCCTACGAGCAGTACTTC
size: many
D: TRBD1
J: TRBJ2-7
V: TRBV4-1

CDR3: CASSPGLAGVLDTGELFF
DNA: TGTGCCAGCAGCCCAGGACTAGCGGGGGTGTTAGACACCGGGGAGCTGTTTTTT
size: many
D: TRBD2
J: TRBJ2-2
V: TRBV7-8

CDR3: CSAREIDTQYF
DNA: TGCAGTGCTAGGGAAATAGATACGCAGTATTTT
size: many
D: -
J: TRBJ2-3
V: TRBV20-1

CDR3: CASSYGQVRTGELFF
DNA: TGTGCCAGCAGCTACGGGCAGGTTAGGACCGGGGAGCTGTTTTTT
size: -
D: -
J: TRBJ2-2
V: TRBV6-5

CDR3: CASSDSISPTWGLTYEQYF
DNA: TGTGCCAGCAGTGACTCGATCTCCCCAACCTGGGGACTAACCTACGAGCAGTACTTC
size: many
D: TRBD2
J: TRBJ2-7
V: TRBV6-4

CDR3: CASSLASGDQPQHF
DNA: TGTGCCAGCAGCTTGGCCTCCGGTGACCAGCCCCAGCATTTT
size: many
D: -
J: TRBJ1-5
V: TRBV5-6

CDR3: CASRGGQGRAEQFF
DNA: TGTGCCAGCAGGGGGGGACAGGGTAGAGCTGAGCAGTTCTTC
size: few
D: TRBD1
J: TRBJ2-1
V: TRBV2

CDR3: CSARNAGSRDTQYF
DNA: TGCAGTGCTAGAAACGCAGGGAGCCGAGATACCCAGTACTTC
size: many
D: -
J: TRBJ2-5
V: TRBV20-1

CDR3: CASTQTVNTEAFF
DNA: TGTGCCAGCACCCAAACAGTTAACACTGAAGCTTTCTTT
size: many
D: -
J: TRBJ1-1
V: TRBV6-6

CDR3: CSVLWTGHEQCF
DNA: TGCAGCGTTCTTTGGACTGGGCACGAGCAGTGCTTC
size: -
D: -
J: TRBJ2-7
V: TRBV29-1

CDR3: CASSLGLAGRYNEQFF
DNA: TGTGCCAGCAGCTTGGGACTAGCGGGGAGATACAATGAGCAGTTCTTC
size: few
D: TRBD2
J: TRBJ2-1
V: TRBV7-2

CDR3: CSVAQAPGQLFF
DNA: TGCAGCGTCGCCCAAGCCCCGGGGCAACTGTTTTTT
size: many
D: -
J: TRBJ1-4
V: TRBV29-1

CDR3: CASSFLGDTQYF
DNA: TGCGCCAGCAGCTTCCTAGGAGATACGCAGTATTTT
size: many
D: -
J: TRBJ2-3
V: TRBV5-1

CDR3: CASSLDSYTGELFF
DNA: TGCGCCAGCAGCTTGGATAGTTACACCGGGGAGCTGTTTTTT
size: many
D: -
J: TRBJ2-2
V: TRBV5-1

CDR3: CTSSLGVGGIYEQYF
DNA: TGTACCAGCAGCTTAGGGGTCGGGGGCATCTACGAGCAGTACTTC
size: -
D: -
J: TRBJ2-7
V: TRBV7-2

CDR3: CASSMSAALGEKLFF
DNA: TGTGCCAGCAGTATGAGTGCAGCTTTAGGTGAAAAACTGTTTTTT
size: many
D: -
J: TRBJ1-4
V: TRBV6-1

CDR3: CASRRRIGVRGDTQYF
DNA: TGTGCCAGCAGGCGACGCATAGGGGTGAGGGGAGATACGCAGTATTTT
size: many
D: -
J: TRBJ2-3
V: TRBV12-3/TRBV12-4

CDR3: CASSLDSQGTDYEQYF
DNA: TGCGCCAGCAGCTTGGACTCCCAGGGTACGGACTACGAGCAGTACTTC
size: many
D: -
J: TRBJ2-7
V: TRBV5-1

CDR3: CASSPFREISYEQYF
DNA: TGTGCCAGCTCACCATTTCGGGAGATCTCCTACGAGCAGTACTTC
size: many
D: -
J: TRBJ2-7
V: TRBV18

CDR3: CSVGGQLTYNEQFF
DNA: TGCAGCGTGGGGGGACAACTGACTTACAATGAGCAGTTCTTC
size: many
D: -
J: TRBJ2-1
V: TRBV29-1